This T cell receptor (beta chain) stems from a study of blood T cell repertoires in COVID-19. CDR3 length: 13 amino acids. The V and J ends lost 4 bases and 8 bases, in that order; junction bases with no gene match: 6. Germline CDR1 and CDR2: SNHLY and FYNNEI. This table comes from immunoSEQ multiplex PCR, and its TCRdb copy is limited to in-frame clones, with some not included. The repertoire holds about 230,000 clones, with approximately 80% as singletons. The gene calls are TRBV2 and TRBJ1-2; 8 nucleotides line up with TRBD1. Sequenced: peripheral blood. The receptor's source is a man between 35 and 55 years old with acute or convalescent COVID-19. In DNA form, the CDR3 reads TGTGCCAGCAGTGCGGACAGGGTGCTCGGCTACACCTTC. As protein: CASSADRVLGYTF.